Detailed here is one T cell receptor (beta chain). This sample is part of a study of OX40 agonist ivuxolimab in advanced cancers. The table came from immunoSEQ multiplex PCR; TCRdb's copy has only in-frame clones and leaves some out. The table lists around 84,000 clones, 92% of them singletons, with around 0.53% in the top ten. This CDR3 is built from 16 residues. V was clipped by 7 bases and J by 5 bases, with 23 bases between them. Germline-derived CDR1 and CDR2 are SNHLY and FYNNEI. Material: CD4+ or CD8+ T cells sorted from blood, obtained in a trial of the OX40 agonist ivuxolimab. This clonotype originated in an adult with an advanced solid tumor such as melanoma, head and neck, liver or kidney cancer. The gene calls are TRBV2 and TRBJ1-1; D is undetermined. CDR3: CASTTSKEVPGTEAFF. The CDR3 nucleotides read TGTGCCAGCACGACGAGTAAGGAGGTTCCCGGGACTGAAGCTTTCTTT.